These T cell receptor beta chains were read from a single sample in a study of shared clonotypes between healthy human individuals. The data were produced by immunoSEQ multiplex PCR, yet TCRdb's version contains in-frame clones alone and is incomplete. The sample lists 2 million to 2.5 million clones; 85% to 95% were seen once. Sequencing was done on a sample of naive CD4+ T cells sorted from blood. These receptors were taken from a man between 18 and 35 years old in good health. Both conserved end residues are part of each CDR3. A D gene is named only where the DNA matches it firmly. Expanded clones get a size class; other rows say once, few or many, or leave the size out.

size	J	V	D	CDR3	DNA
NA	TRBJ1-6	TRBV30	NA	CAWSSSGISPLHF	TGTGCCTGGAGTTCCAGTGGGATTTCACCCCTCCACTTT
once	TRBJ1-1	TRBV6-6	TRBD1	CASSHAGGNTEAFF	TGTGCCAGCAGCCACGCAGGGGGGAACACTGAAGCTTTCTTT
NA	TRBJ2-2	TRBV5-1	TRBD2	CASSPRAGDTGELFF	TGCGCCAGCAGCCCGAGGGCGGGAGACACCGGGGAGCTGTTTTTT
NA	TRBJ2-3	TRBV28	TRBD2	CASTSGGSTDTQYF	TGTGCCAGCACTAGCGGGGGGTCCACAGATACGCAGTATTTT
once	TRBJ1-3	TRBV7-8	TRBD1	CASSSGTGGNTIYF	TGTGCCAGCAGCTCAGGGACAGGGGGAAACACCATATATTTT
NA	TRBJ1-3	TRBV4-2	TRBD1	CASSQDPFRDREGNTIYF	TGTGCCAGCAGCCAAGACCCGTTCCGGGACAGGGAAGGAAACACCATATATTTT
NA	TRBJ1-5	TRBV28	NA	CASSLSAEEDKPQHF	TGTGCCAGCAGTTTGTCGGCGGAAGAAGATAAGCCCCAGCATTTT
NA	TRBJ1-2	TRBV11-2	TRBD1	CASSFTGDYGYTF	TGTGCCAGCAGCTTTACAGGGGATTATGGCTACACCTTC
many	TRBJ2-7	TRBV18	TRBD2	CASSPGLAPYEQYF	TGTGCCAGCTCACCGGGACTAGCTCCCTACGAGCAGTACTTC
NA	TRBJ2-1	TRBV5-1	TRBD2	CASSLGFSGNEQFF	TGCGCCAGCAGCTTGGGATTTAGCGGGAATGAGCAGTTCTTC
NA	TRBJ1-6	TRBV11-2	TRBD1	CASSLGTGGNSPLHF	TGTGCCAGCAGCTTAGGGACAGGGGGGAATTCACCCCTCCACTTT
NA	TRBJ2-7	TRBV6-5	TRBD1	CASSYSFGTGVYEQYF	TGTGCCAGCAGTTACTCGTTTGGGACAGGGGTGTACGAGCAGTACTTC
NA	TRBJ1-5	TRBV19	NA	CASSRPLSRAVGNQPQHF	TGTGCCAGTAGTAGGCCCTTGTCCCGGGCGGTTGGCAATCAGCCCCAGCATTTT
NA	TRBJ2-7	TRBV7-2	NA	CASSYQFYEQYF	TGTGCCAGCAGCTACCAATTCTACGAGCAGTACTTC
NA	TRBJ2-2	TRBV7-3	TRBD1	CASSSRQGATGGELFF	TGTGCCAGCAGCTCTCGACAGGGGGCTACTGGCGGGGAGCTGTTTTTT
once	TRBJ2-3	TRBV7-9	TRBD2	CASSLFLEAGDWDTQYF	TGTGCCAGCAGCTTATTCCTCGAAGCGGGGGACTGGGATACGCAGTATTTT
NA	TRBJ1-3	TRBV7-9	NA	CASSFVGEGTIYF	TGTGCCAGCAGCTTCGTTGGGGAAGGCACCATATATTTT
NA	TRBJ2-3	TRBV9	TRBD2	CASSASGLAGDTQYF	TGTGCCAGCAGCGCTTCGGGACTAGCGGGGGATACGCAGTATTTT
NA	TRBJ1-4	TRBV11-1	NA	CASSAEGTNEKLFF	TGTGCCAGCAGTGCTGAGGGGACTAATGAAAAACTGTTTTTT
few	TRBJ2-7	TRBV5-1	TRBD2	CASSAGEGRYEQYF	TGCGCCAGCAGTGCGGGGGAGGGCCGTTACGAGCAGTACTTC
NA	TRBJ2-7	TRBV2	TRBD1	CASSDPGQDYEQYF	TGTGCCAGCAGTGATCCAGGACAGGATTACGAGCAGTACTTC
once	TRBJ2-3	TRBV7-7	NA	CASSYSRGDTQYF	TGTGCTAGCAGCTACTCCCGCGGAGATACGCAGTATTTT
NA	TRBJ2-5	TRBV19	NA	CASSTLMGTETQYF	TGTGCCAGTAGTACCCTGATGGGGACAGAGACCCAGTACTTC
many	TRBJ2-7	TRBV6-5	TRBD1	CASTRTGGSYEQYF	TGTGCCAGCACCCGGACAGGGGGAAGCTACGAGCAGTACTTC
NA	TRBJ2-4	TRBV28	NA	CASSSEGLAKNIQYF	TGTGCCAGCAGTTCGGAGGGACTAGCCAAAAACATTCAGTACTTC
NA	TRBJ2-5	TRBV10-3	NA	CAISTQGPQETQYF	TGTGCCATCAGCACTCAGGGGCCTCAAGAGACCCAGTACTTC
NA	TRBJ1-3	TRBV4-1	NA	CASSVSPVSSGNTIYF	TGCGCCAGCAGTGTGTCCCCGGTGAGCTCTGGAAACACCATATATTTT
NA	TRBJ2-1	TRBV7-9	TRBD2	CASFLAGVGNEQFF	TGTGCCAGCTTCCTAGCGGGAGTTGGGAATGAGCAGTTCTTC
NA	TRBJ2-5	TRBV7-2	NA	CASSLPTGQETQYF	TGTGCCAGCAGCTTACCGACAGGACAAGAGACCCAGTACTTC
NA	TRBJ2-4	TRBV7-2	NA	CASSSSPAKNIQYF	TGTGCCAGCAGCTCAAGCCCCGCCAAAAACATTCAGTACTTC
NA	TRBJ2-7	TRBV6-4	NA	CASRGPGQPSYEQYF	TGTGCCAGCAGAGGCCCAGGACAGCCTTCCTACGAGCAGTACTTC
NA	TRBJ1-2	TRBV4-3	NA	CASSQDRESYGYTF	TGCGCCAGCAGCCAAGACAGGGAGTCCTATGGCTACACCTTC
NA	TRBJ1-6	TRBV11-2	TRBD1	CASSLMDRDQSPLHF	TGTGCCAGCAGCTTAATGGACAGGGATCAATCACCCCTCCACTTT
NA	TRBJ2-7	TRBV5-1	NA	CASSTEEGRTYEQYF	TGCGCCAGCAGCACCGAAGAGGGGCGCACCTACGAGCAGTACTTC
NA	TRBJ2-7	TRBV7-2	NA	CASSPDGRGYEQYF	TGTGCCAGCAGCCCCGACGGGAGAGGCTACGAGCAGTACTTC
NA	TRBJ2-5	TRBV30	TRBD1	CAWSVGDRRNQETQYF	TGTGCCTGGAGTGTGGGGGACAGGAGAAACCAAGAGACCCAGTACTTC
NA	TRBJ2-7	TRBV7-9	NA	CASSLGQIYEQYF	TGTGCCAGCAGCTTAGGGCAGATTTACGAGCAGTACTTC
once	TRBJ1-1	TRBV4-1	TRBD1	CASSQDYGTGWTEAFF	TGCGCCAGCAGCCAAGATTATGGGACAGGGTGGACTGAAGCTTTCTTT
NA	TRBJ2-5	TRBV9	TRBD2	CASSPAGGLYQETQYF	TGTGCCAGCAGCCCCGCGGGGGGATTGTACCAAGAGACCCAGTACTTC
NA	TRBJ1-1	TRBV19	NA	CASRVQGMNTEAFF	TGTGCCAGTAGGGTACAGGGAATGAACACTGAAGCTTTCTTT
NA	TRBJ1-2	TRBV5-8	TRBD1	CASSSRTGHFRYGYTF	TGTGCCAGCAGCTCTCGGACAGGCCACTTTCGCTATGGCTACACCTTC
NA	TRBJ2-7	TRBV30	NA	CAWSVSGGVFYEQYF	TGTGCCTGGAGTGTATCGGGGGGCGTCTTCTACGAGCAGTACTTC
NA	TRBJ2-1	TRBV30	NA	CAWSVRSAYNEQFF	TGTGCCTGGAGTGTACGTAGCGCCTACAATGAGCAGTTCTTC
NA	TRBJ1-5	TRBV10-3	TRBD1	CAISLGTGAGQPQHF	TGTGCCATCAGCCTGGGCACAGGGGCTGGTCAGCCCCAGCATTTT